This T cell receptor (beta chain) was recorded in a study of blood T cell repertoires in COVID-19 (dated by TCRdb to 2018 to 2020). The study in broad terms: Collaborator samples came from the United States, Italy and Spain and covered acute and convalescent phases of COVID-19. The prospective study material was composed of cDNA or gDNA derived from T cells, B-cell-depleted T cells, or PBMCs. Subjects who had been exposed to COVID-19, were actively infected with it, or had recovered from it provided the deeply sampled blood TCRbeta repertoires that made up the dataset. A freely available public database, intended as a resource for researchers studying the immune response to SARS-CoV-2, is where the repertoires were released. The samples were drawn from the first 160 participants of the ongoing ImmuneRACE study and from about 1,200 subjects provided by 6 global collaborators. The sample metadata nearly always contained a de-identified subject ID, COVID-19 status, age in years and sex. Where HLA class I and class II types were available, the types were taken from metadata supplied by the sample provider, not from assay-based typing.

The CDR3 sequence holds 14 residues, the cysteine and phenylalanine included. Just the 42-base CDR3 DNA is kept, in frame starting at base 1. V is pared back by 0 bases and J by 7 bases, with 13 bases lying between the germline termini. The germline V gene encodes CDR1 LNHNV and CDR2 YYDKDF (reference sequence). TCRbeta CDR3 regions were amplified from genomic DNA by means of the immunoSEQ Assay, a bias-controlled multiplex PCR. In the paper's pipeline: The number of nucleated cells in each sample was estimated by amplification of reference gene primers within the assay. To quantify the absolute abundance of each unique TCRbeta CDR3 rearrangement, sequence reads were collapsed and filtered. For each sample, productive Simpson clonality was calculated by taking the square root of Simpson's diversity index across productive rearrangements. TCRdb holds this immuneACCESS table with in-frame rearrangements only. Some clones are missing; in checked studies, unresolved V genes explain under half, and the rest has no known cause. The V and J calls and the clone size are those of that table, but D and trimming were determined from the DNA. The sample has under 170,000 clones on record, around 84% of them singletons. About 2% of the sample goes to the ten largest clones.

Results and caveats for the whole study, not just this receptor: The amount of clinical and demographic metadata varied by source and participant and was provided uncurated.

As concerns this clone: The clone's antigen remains unknown. The sample holds no much larger clone one base away, and base qualities are not on file.

Each collaborating institution followed its own protocols to collect whole blood in K2EDTA tubes. Collaborator samples were shipped for TCRbeta analysis as frozen whole blood, isolated PBMCs, or DNA extracted from either sample type. Sequences were obtained from peripheral blood. The chain is assembled from TRBV15 and TRBJ2-7, and possibly TRBD1, on 5 matching bases. The clonotype originates from a man between 65 and 85 years old with acute or convalescent COVID-19. The CDR3 has the sequence CATSRDRGRREQYF. The DNA sequence reads TGTGCCACCAGCAGAGATAGGGGCCGTCGGGAGCAGTACTTC.